This passage covers 27 T cell receptor beta chains from one sample sequenced in a study of blood T cell repertoires in COVID-19. Here immunoSEQ multiplex PCR was the method, and the copy in TCRdb shows in-frame clones only, minus some. The repertoire holds tens of thousands of clones, with about 80% as singletons. What was sequenced was peripheral blood. The receptors were sampled from a man aged 70 or older with acute or convalescent COVID-19.

This chain links TRBV19 with TRBJ2-1; TRBD2 matches at 11 bases. This CDR3 comprises 16 residues. Germline V gene sequence: CDR1 LNHDA, CDR2 SQIVND (reference sequence). V trimming: 7 bases; J trimming: 6 bases; junction bases outside the gene matches: 11. The CDR3 loop is CASISLTSGAPNEQFF. The CDR3 DNA reads TGTGCCAGTATTTCCTTGACTAGCGGGGCACCCAATGAGCAGTTCTTC. The whole variable domain, filled in from reference TRBV19 and TRBJ2-1, reads DGGITQSPKYLFRKEGQNVTLSCEQNLNHDAMYWYRQDPGQGLRLIYYSQIVNDFQKGDIAEGYSVSREKKESFPLTVTSAQKNPTAFYLCASISLTSGAPNEQFFGPGTRLTVL.

The chain recombines TRBV30 with TRBJ1-1; D is undetermined. V lost 5 bases to trimming and J lost 0 bases, with 4 bases between them. CDR1 is GTSNPN and CDR2 is SVGIG in the germline V gene (reference sequence). The CDR3 runs 11 residues. DNA of the CDR3: TGTGCCTGGCAGGTGAACACTGAAGCTTTCTTT. Translation: CAWQVNTEAFF.

The V and J genes are TRBV6-5 and TRBJ1-2, with 9 bases identical to TRBD1. V lost 1 base to trimming and J lost 2 bases; unmatched junction nucleotides: 2. CDR1 and CDR2 (germline): MNHEY, SVGAGI. The CDR3 has 15 residues. CDR3 loop: CASSYYGTGNYGYTF. CDR3 nucleotides: TGTGCCAGCAGTTACTATGGGACAGGGAACTATGGCTACACCTTC.

This clone has just a few counts. CDR3 residues: CASSTRLEVREQYF. CDR3 bases: TGTGCCAGCAGTACTCGACTAGAGGTGAGGGAGCAGTACTTC. V usage is TRBV27 and J usage is TRBJ2-7; perhaps TRBD2 as D (6 bases). Germline V gene lookup returns CDR1 MNHEY and CDR2 SMNVEV (reference sequence). The V gene lost 5 bases and the J gene lost 7 bases, with 18 bases spanning the gap. The CDR3 has 14 amino acids.

This clone was observed once. The chain carries TRBV19 and TRBJ2-7; 7 bases agree with TRBD2. The germline gives CDR1 LNHDA, CDR2 SQIVND (reference sequence). The CDR3 consists of 15 residues. J gave up 2 bases and V 7 bases, and 11 bases lay outside the gene matches. The CDR3 DNA follows: TGTGCCAGTACCCCCCGGCTCGGGGGGACCTACGAGCAGTACTTC. Its protein product is CASTPRLGGTYEQYF.

The chain employs TRBV7-3 and TRBJ2-6; TRBD2 matches 7 bases. Germline CDR1 is SGHTA and CDR2 is FQGTGA. CDR3 length: 19 residues. Germline trimming cut 1 base from V and 0 bases from J; bases unmatched to any gene: 9. CDR3 in amino acids: CASSLRGGNHRSGANVLTF. In DNA form, the CDR3 reads TGTGCCAGCAGCTTAAGGGGGGGGAACCACCGCTCTGGGGCCAACGTCCTGACTTTC.

This chain uses TRBV7-2 with TRBJ1-1, with D possibly matching TRBD1 (5 bases). V was pared by 5 bases and J by 0 bases, with 10 bases between. Germline V gene data show CDR1 as SGHTA and CDR2 as FQGNSA. The CDR3 extends over 14 amino acids. In nucleotides, the CDR3 is TGTGCCAGCAGCCGTGCGGGGGTGAACACTGAAGCTTTCTTT. It translates to CASSRAGVNTEAFF. The complete variable domain, with remaining parts taken from reference TRBV7-2 and TRBJ1-1, reads GAGVSQSPSNKVTEKGKDVELRCDPISGHTALYWYRQSLGQGLEFLIYFQGNSAPDKSGLPSDRFSAERTGGSVSTLTIQRTQQEDSAVYLCASSRAGVNTEAFFGQGTRLTVV.

The rearrangement joins TRBV5-8 to TRBJ2-7; tentatively, D is TRBD2 (6 bases). V lost 2 bases, J lost 2 bases, and 11 bases lay in between. From germline, CDR1 is SGHTS and CDR2 YDEGEE. The CDR3 covers 14 residues. In DNA, the CDR3 is TGTGCCAGCAGCTTCGGCCTAGCGACCTACGAGCAGTACTTC. Protein: CASSFGLATYEQYF.

The rearrangement links TRBV7-2 to TRBJ2-3, with 7 bases aligning to TRBD1. Unmatched junction bases numbered 5, after V lost 4 bases and J lost 1 base. CDR3 size: 15 residues. Germline CDR1 is SGHTA and CDR2 is FQGNSA. CDR3 DNA: TGTGCCAGCAGCTCCCAAACAGGGGGCACAGATACGCAGTATTTT. This gives the protein CASSSQTGGTDTQYF. Looking up the rest from reference TRBV7-2 and TRBJ2-3 gives the full variable domain: GAGVSQSPSNKVTEKGKDVELRCDPISGHTALYWYRQSLGQGLEFLIYFQGNSAPDKSGLPSDRFSAERTGGSVSTLTIQRTQQEDSAVYLCASSSQTGGTDTQYFGPGTRLTVL.

A single count supports this clone. The chain combines TRBV9 with TRBJ1-1, with a possible D match to TRBD1 (5 bases). This CDR3 has 13 amino acids. The V gene lost 2 bases and the J gene lost 2 bases, with 7 bases spanning the gap. The germline V gene encodes CDR1 SGDLS and CDR2 YYNGEE. The DNA for the CDR3 is TGTGCCAGCAGCGTGACAGTCAACACTGAAGCTTTCTTT. Protein: CASSVTVNTEAFF.

J is TRBJ2-7 and V is TRBV6-5, with 13 positions matching TRBD2. V shed 2 bases and J 6 bases; nucleotides not matched to a gene: 7. This CDR3 is 16 amino acids long. CDR1 is MNHEY, CDR2 SVGAGI, per germline. Here the CDR3 reads CASSYGPGLAGLEQYF. DNA for the CDR3: TGTGCCAGCAGTTACGGCCCGGGACTAGCGGGACTCGAGCAGTACTTC.

CDR3 bases: TGTGCCAGCAGCCCCGGAGACAGGGAGTTATATGGCTACACCTTC. It specifies CASSPGDRELYGYTF. The chain uses TRBV5-4 and TRBJ1-2; TRBD1 matches at 7 bases. V lost 4 bases and J lost 5; bases outside the gene matches: 11. The germline V gene encodes CDR1 SGHNT and CDR2 YYREEE (reference sequence). The CDR3 sequence is 15 residues long.

This chain connects TRBV24-1 to TRBJ2-3; tentatively, D is TRBD2 (7 bases). V was clipped by 6 bases and J by 6 bases, with 12 bases between them. CDR3 size: 13 residues. Germline CDR1 KGHDR, CDR2 SFDVKD. The CDR3 sequence is CATSRGGLDTQYF. CDR3 coding DNA: TGTGCCACCAGTAGGGGGGGCCTGGATACGCAGTATTTT.

This sequence joins TRBV11-2 and TRBJ1-1, with a tentative D call TRBD1 (5 bases). Per the germline V gene, CDR1 is SGHAT and CDR2 is FQNNGV. This CDR3 is 13 amino acids long. Trimming took off 0 bases at V and 6 bases at J, with 8 bases between the two ends. The CDR3, as DNA: TGTGCCAGCAGCTTAGATTGGGGGGCTGAAGCTTTCTTT. As protein: CASSLDWGAEAFF.

V gene TRBV6-5 combines with J gene TRBJ1-2; D is ambiguous. The V gene's germline CDR1 is MNHEY and CDR2 SVGAGI. V lost 6 bases, J lost 1 base, and 15 bases lay in between. This CDR3 has 15 residues. CDR3: CASREDGTDNYGYTF. In DNA form, the CDR3 reads TGTGCCAGCAGGGAGGACGGAACGGATAACTATGGCTACACCTTC.

The gene calls are TRBV4-1 and TRBJ2-1, with 12 nucleotides matching TRBD2. The CDR3 length is 14 residues. The V gene end was trimmed by 0 bases and the J gene end by 15 bases; junction bases not matched to a gene: 6. Per the germline V gene, CDR1 is MGHRA and CDR2 is YSYEKL. CDR3 in amino acids: CASSQDTLAGGRFF. The CDR3 nucleotides are TGCGCCAGCAGCCAAGACACCCTAGCGGGAGGGCGGTTCTTC.

This chain links TRBV5-4 with TRBJ1-5; 7 bases are a match to TRBD1. This CDR3 has 14 residues. Trimming removed 4 bases from V and 10 bases from J; junction bases left unmatched: 11. From germline, CDR1 is SGHNT and CDR2 YYREEE (reference sequence). The CDR3 sequence is CASSVGTALPPQHF. The CDR3 region has the DNA TGTGCCAGCAGCGTCGGGACAGCCCTCCCCCCCCAGCATTTT.

The chain links TRBV3-1 (or the pseudogene TRBV3-2) to TRBJ2-5, with D possibly matching TRBD2 (6 bases). CDR1 is LGHDT and CDR2 is YNNKEL in the germline V gene (reference sequence). V lost 4 bases, J lost 1 base, and 13 bases lay in between. This CDR3 contains 15 residues. The CDR3: CASSPRGRGQETQYF. The CDR3 nucleotides read TGTGCCAGCAGCCCCCGTGGGCGGGGCCAAGAGACCCAGTACTTC.

The V gene is TRBV7-3, the J gene TRBJ1-1; TRBD1 aligns across 7 bases. This CDR3 comprises 16 residues. CDR1 SGHTA and CDR2 FQGTGA come from the germline V gene. V lost 5 bases to trimming and J lost 2 bases; unmatched junction nucleotides: 11. CDR3 sequence (DNA): TGTGCCAGCAGCCCCACAGCCAGGGACAGCAACACTGAAGCTTTCTTT. It codes for CASSPTARDSNTEAFF.

Written as DNA, the CDR3 is TGTGCCTGGAGTGTCATCGGGGTGCAGTACTTC. Residues: CAWSVIGVQYF. J is TRBJ2-7 and V is TRBV30; D might be TRBD2 (5 bases). The germline V and J ends were trimmed by 0 bases and 9 bases, with 9 bases remaining between them. The germline CDR1 and CDR2 sequences are GTSNPN and SVGIG (reference sequence). This CDR3 comprises 11 residues.

This chain connects TRBV30 to TRBJ1-6; 7 bases fit TRBD1. Germline V CDR1 and CDR2: GTSNPN, SVGIG (reference sequence). The CDR3 loop spans 14 amino acids. V lost 0 bases, J lost 10 bases, and 6 bases stayed unmatched. DNA for the CDR3: TGTGCCTGGAGTGTCAACAGGGGCAGCTCACCCCTCCACTTT. This translates into CAWSVNRGSSPLHF.

The chain couples TRBV7-2 to TRBJ1-1; D may be TRBD1 (5 bases). The CDR3 is 13 amino acids. V was trimmed by 4 bases and J by 5 bases, leaving 11 bases between them. The germline CDR1 and CDR2 sequences are SGHTA and FQGNSA. The CDR3 DNA follows: TGTGCCAGCAGCTCGCAGGGTGAGACTGAAGCTTTCTTT. Translating it yields CASSSQGETEAFF.

The chain recombines TRBV19 with TRBJ2-1; the D gene is possibly TRBD2 (5 bases). The CDR3 runs to 15 residues. Germline CDR1 is LNHDA and CDR2 is SQIVND (reference sequence). The V gene lost 3 bases and the J gene lost 0 bases, with 9 bases spanning the gap. The CDR3 DNA follows: TGTGCCAGTAGTATGGAAGGGAGCTCCTACAATGAGCAGTTCTTC. Protein: CASSMEGSSYNEQFF. The whole variable domain, filled in from reference TRBV19 and TRBJ2-1, reads DGGITQSPKYLFRKEGQNVTLSCEQNLNHDAMYWYRQDPGQGLRLIYYSQIVNDFQKGDIAEGYSVSREKKESFPLTVTSAQKNPTAFYLCASSMEGSSYNEQFFGPGTRLTVL.

V gene TRBV27 combines with J gene TRBJ1-4, with TRBD1 as a possible D gene (6 bases). The CDR3 loop spans 13 amino acids. Trimming stripped 6 bases from V and 8 bases from J, with 13 bases between. Germline-derived CDR1 and CDR2 are MNHEY and SMNVEV (reference sequence). The CDR3 DNA reads TGTGCCAGCAGGCCACAGGGTGGCGAAAAACTGTTTTTT. Its translation: CASRPQGGEKLFF.

The J gene is TRBJ2-7, the V gene TRBV4-2; the match to TRBD2 covers 9 bases. The germline V gene encodes CDR1 LGHNA and CDR2 YNFKEQ. The CDR3 contains 15 residues. The ends lost 1 base at V and 5 bases at J; junction bases unmatched: 6. In DNA, the CDR3 is TGTGCCAGCAGCCAAGTTTTGTTAGCGGGGGACGAGCAGTACTTC. Residues: CASSQVLLAGDEQYF.

V usage is TRBV6-5 and J usage is TRBJ1-5; the D gene is possibly TRBD1 (5 bases). Germline V CDR1 and CDR2: MNHEY, SVGAGI. The CDR3 contains 14 residues. The V gene lost 6 bases and the J gene lost 0 bases, with 9 bases spanning the gap. The CDR3 DNA reads TGTGCCAGCAGGACAGATCATAGCAATCAGCCCCAGCATTTT. Encoded protein: CASRTDHSNQPQHF.

The rearrangement uses TRBV6-6 and TRBJ2-1; 7 bases are a match to TRBD2. From germline, CDR1 is MNHNY and CDR2 SVGAGI (reference sequence). CDR3 length: 16 residues. V lost 6 bases, J lost 2 bases, and 10 bases stayed unmatched. CDR3 DNA: TGTGCCAGCAGATCAGGGAGGGGCGTTACCTACAATGAGCAGTTCTTC. Its protein is CASRSGRGVTYNEQFF.